This entry describes one TCR beta chain. This sample stems from a study of blood T cell repertoires in COVID-19. The wider study: The United States, Italy and Spain supplied acute and convalescent COVID-19 samples. PBMCs, B-cell-depleted T cells, or T cells were the source of the cDNA or gDNA that made up the material.

Clones were read by immunoSEQ multiplex PCR, and TCRdb kept only the in-frame ones, dropping some. The table shows about 260,000 clones, with 85% to 95% occurring only once. The CDR3 is made up of 18 amino acids. The germline V gene has CDR1 KGHDR and CDR2 SFDVKD. V lost 5 bases, J lost 9 bases, and 12 bases stayed unmatched. The material sequenced was PBMCs or T cells enriched from blood (not recorded which). The chain is built from TRBV24-1 and TRBJ2-1, with TRBD2 matching over 16 bases. The sequence came from a man aged 40-55 years who had been exposed to COVID-19. CDR3 amino acids: CATSAEGLAGGQRGEQFF. CDR3 nucleotides: TGTGCCACCAGTGCCGAGGGACTAGCGGGAGGGCAACGAGGTGAGCAGTTCTTC.